Presented here are 2 T cell receptor beta chains from one specimen sequenced in a study of shared clonotypes between healthy human individuals. The method was immunoSEQ multiplex PCR; TCRdb's version includes in-frame clones alone and lacks a portion of them. The sample consists of approximately 2.5 million clones, 93% of them appearing once. Sequencing used naive CD4+ T cells from PBMCs. Subset here: CD45RA+ positively selected. The receptors derive from a man between 18 and 35 years old in good health. Some clones in this sample may be carry-over from other donors' samples.

The chain joins TRBV9 to TRBJ1-3; 12 bases agree with TRBD1. The V and J ends lost 4 bases and 8 bases, in that order; junction bases with no gene match: 4. This CDR3 has 14 residues. Per germline, CDR1 SGDLS and CDR2 YYNGEE. The CDR3 region has the DNA TGTGCCAGCAGCTTGGGACAGGGGGCAGACACCATATATTTT. This gives the protein CASSLGQGADTIYF. Using reference TRBV9 and TRBJ1-3 for the parts outside the CDR3, the full variable domain is DSGVTQTPKHLITATGQRVTLRCSPRSGDLSVYWYQQSLDQGLQFLIQYYNGEERAKGNILERFSAQQFPDLHSELNLSSLELGDSALYFCASSLGQGADTIYFGEGSWLTVV.

The chain is built from TRBV19 and TRBJ1-5; D gene unclear. V dropped 1 base and J dropped 10 bases, with 20 bases sitting between them. In germline, CDR1 is LNHDA, CDR2 SQIVND (reference sequence). The CDR3 has 16 amino acids. The CDR3 DNA follows: TGTGCCAGTAGTATAGGGAGAAGGGCTGGCCACCGACCCCAGCATTTT. This encodes CASSIGRRAGHRPQHF.